A selection of T cell receptor beta chains follows, all from one sample in a study of cytotoxic CD8 clonotypes in ibrutinib-treated CLL. Produced via immunoSEQ multiplex PCR; TCRdb's table is partial and in-frame only. Found here are 110,000 to 150,000 clones, around 77% of them singletons; the top ten hold 25% to 30%. The material sequenced was PBMCs, taken after 12 months of ibrutinib treatment. These receptors originate from a human donor with chronic lymphocytic leukemia. Both conserved end residues are part of each CDR3. Each record gives: J gene, V gene, D gene, clone size, CDR3 DNA, CDR3 protein. D genes are given only for firm matches. Size is stated for part of the rows, as once, few or many counts, or as a class when the clone is expanded.

TRBJ1-4 | TRBV29-1 | . | . | TGCAGCGTGCCAGGGGTAACTAATGAAAAACTGTTTTTT | CSVPGVTNEKLFF
TRBJ1-2 | TRBV5-6 | . | . | TGTGCCAGCAGCTTGGTGACAGAGAACTATGGCTACACCTTC | CASSLVTENYGYTF
TRBJ2-7 | TRBV4-2 | . | . | TGTGCCAGCAGCCTCATGACTGACAGTTACGAGCAGTACTTC | CASSLMTDSYEQYF
TRBJ1-1 | TRBV15 | . | . | TGTGCCACCTTTGCTGCCCGATATAACACTGAAGCTTTCTTT | CATFAARYNTEAFF
TRBJ1-1 | TRBV5-1 | . | . | TGCGCCAGCAGCCCACTAGTGGGGTCGACGGAAGCTTTCTTT | CASSPLVGSTEAFF
TRBJ2-7 | TRBV7-7 | . | . | TGTGCCAGCAGCCGATCCGGTGTTGGCGAGCAGTACTTC | CASSRSGVGEQYF
TRBJ2-7 | TRBV25-1 | . | . | TGTGCCAGCAAGTCTCCCGCCGAGCAGTACTTC | CASKSPAEQYF
TRBJ2-2 | TRBV7-2 | TRBD1 | few | TGTGCCAGCAGCTTCGACAGGGTGGACACCGGGGAGCTGTTTTTT | CASSFDRVDTGELFF
TRBJ2-7 | TRBV28 | . | . | TGTGCCAGCAGTGAACATCATATTTACGAGCAGTACTTC | CASSEHHIYEQYF
TRBJ1-2 | TRBV19 | . | . | TGTGCCAGTAGTTCCATAGAGTATGGCTACACCTTC | CASSSIEYGYTF
TRBJ1-2 | TRBV28 | . | few | TGTGCCAGCAGAACCACCGGGACACCTAACTATGGCTACACCTTC | CASRTTGTPNYGYTF
TRBJ2-7 | TRBV5-5 | . | . | TGTGCCAGCAGCTTCTTCCCGACAGGTGCCTACGAGCAGTACTTC | CASSFFPTGAYEQYF
TRBJ2-7 | TRBV7-2 | . | . | TGTGCCAGCAGGGAGGGGGTTGGCTACGAGCAGTACTTC | CASREGVGYEQYF
TRBJ2-3 | TRBV30 | TRBD2 | few | TGTGCCTGGACGCGAAACAGCGGGGGAACAACAGATACGCAGTATTTT | CAWTRNSGGTTDTQYF
TRBJ1-1 | TRBV9 | . | . | TGTGCCAGCAGCGTAATGGGGTTGAACACTGAAGCTTTCTTT | CASSVMGLNTEAFF
TRBJ1-2 | TRBV5-1 | . | medium-sized | TGCGCCAGCAGCCGGTACCAGGGCTATGGCTACACCTTC | CASSRYQGYGYTF
TRBJ1-1 | TRBV7-9 | . | few | TGTGCCAGCAGCTCAATTCAGGGATTCACTGAAGCTTTCTTT | CASSSIQGFTEAFF
TRBJ2-1 | TRBV28 | TRBD2 | . | TGTGCCAGCAGAGAAAGCGGGGTAGTAAATGAGCAGTTCTTC | CASRESGVVNEQFF
TRBJ2-3 | TRBV9 | . | . | TGTGCCAGCAGCTCGAGACTAGTTGCTACAGATACGCAGTATTTT | CASSSRLVATDTQYF
TRBJ2-1 | TRBV7-2 | TRBD2 | . | TGTGCCAGCAGCTTAAGACTAGCGGGAGGTCACTACAATGAGCAGTTCTTC | CASSLRLAGGHYNEQFF
TRBJ2-5 | TRBV6-5 | . | . | TGTGCCAGCAGTAATATCGGGCGGGAAGAGACCCAGTACTTC | CASSNIGREETQYF
TRBJ2-5 | TRBV5-6 | TRBD1 | . | TGTGCCAGCAGGCACCTTAACAGGGGAGAGACCCAGTACTTC | CASRHLNRGETQYF
TRBJ2-5 | TRBV15 | . | . | TGTGCCACCGGTAGGGTTCCGGGGGAGACCCAGTACTTC | CATGRVPGETQYF
TRBJ2-1 | TRBV7-2 | . | . | TGTGCCAGCAGCTTATTCCGGATAGGGCAGGGAATCTCCAATGAGCAGTTCTTC | CASSLFRIGQGISNEQFF
TRBJ2-1 | TRBV30 | . | . | TGTGCCTGGACCGAAGGGGTAGCCCTCGGTGAGCAGTTCTTC | CAWTEGVALGEQFF
TRBJ2-7 | TRBV25-1 | TRBD1 | . | TGTGCCAGCAGTACGACCAGGGACAGGCCAACCTACGAGCAGTACTTC | CASSTTRDRPTYEQYF
TRBJ2-3 | TRBV30 | . | . | TGTGCCTGGAGTCCCGGTCGCACAGATACGCAGTATTTT | CAWSPGRTDTQYF
TRBJ1-2 | TRBV28 | . | . | TGTGCCAGCAGTGAAGCGCAGGACAGTCGCTATGGCTACACCTTC | CASSEAQDSRYGYTF
TRBJ1-3 | TRBV28 | . | . | TGTGCCAGCAGTTCTCCCGGGGTTGGAAACACCATATATTTT | CASSSPGVGNTIYF
TRBJ1-2 | TRBV6-5 | TRBD1 | few | TGTGCCAGCAGTTACCATTCGGGACAGGGTGATGGCTACACCTTC | CASSYHSGQGDGYTF
TRBJ1-3 | TRBV5-4 | . | few | TGTGCCAGCAGCACCCCGCCGATCGGAAACACCATATATTTT | CASSTPPIGNTIYF
TRBJ2-3 | TRBV5-4 | TRBD2 | . | TGTGCCAGCAGCTTGGATACGCGGGGGGGCCCAGATACGCAGTATTTT | CASSLDTRGGPDTQYF
TRBJ2-3 | TRBV4-2 | TRBD2 | . | TGTGCCAGCAGCCAAGACCGGGGGCTAGCGGGAGTTGCAGATACGCAGTATTTT | CASSQDRGLAGVADTQYF
TRBJ1-2 | TRBV28 | . | . | TGTGCCAGCAGGCCCAACAGTTATGGCTACACCTTC | CASRPNSYGYTF
TRBJ1-4 | TRBV6-6 | . | . | TGTGCCAGCAGTTACTACGGAGGGGGGAATAATGAAAAACTGTTTTTT | CASSYYGGGNNEKLFF
TRBJ2-7 | TRBV4-2 | . | few | TGTGCCAGCAGCCAACGAAACGAGCAGTACTTC | CASSQRNEQYF
TRBJ1-4 | TRBV12-1 | . | . | TGTGCCAGCAGCTCCGGGACAGCAACTAATGAAAAACTGTTTTTT | CASSSGTATNEKLFF
TRBJ1-5 | TRBV28 | . | . | TGTGCCAGCAGTTTAAGTCAGAAGAAGCCCCAGCATTTT | CASSLSQKKPQHF
TRBJ2-3 | TRBV9 | . | . | TGTGCCAGCAGCCCAACAAGTAGCACAGATACGCAGTATTTT | CASSPTSSTDTQYF
TRBJ1-4 | TRBV5-1 | . | . | TGCGCCAGCAGCTCGGGGTCCATTGCAACTAATGAAAAACTGTTTTTT | CASSSGSIATNEKLFF
TRBJ2-7 | TRBV27 | TRBD2 | . | TGTGCCAGCAGTTCCGATAAGACTAGCGGGAGTGGTCTCTACGAGCAGTACTTC | CASSSDKTSGSGLYEQYF
TRBJ2-1 | TRBV4-1 | . | few | TGCGCCAGCAGCCCTATCCCAGAAGTCCAGTTCTTC | CASSPIPEVQFF
TRBJ2-7 | TRBV11-2 | TRBD2 | once | TGTGCCAGCAGCATCTTCACCGGGACTAGCGGTGGCGAGCAGTACTTC | CASSIFTGTSGGEQYF
TRBJ2-7 | TRBV5-1 | TRBD2 | . | TGCGCCAGCACTCCGGAGGGCGGGGGACCCCCCTCCGAGCAGTACTTC | CASTPEGGGPPSEQYF